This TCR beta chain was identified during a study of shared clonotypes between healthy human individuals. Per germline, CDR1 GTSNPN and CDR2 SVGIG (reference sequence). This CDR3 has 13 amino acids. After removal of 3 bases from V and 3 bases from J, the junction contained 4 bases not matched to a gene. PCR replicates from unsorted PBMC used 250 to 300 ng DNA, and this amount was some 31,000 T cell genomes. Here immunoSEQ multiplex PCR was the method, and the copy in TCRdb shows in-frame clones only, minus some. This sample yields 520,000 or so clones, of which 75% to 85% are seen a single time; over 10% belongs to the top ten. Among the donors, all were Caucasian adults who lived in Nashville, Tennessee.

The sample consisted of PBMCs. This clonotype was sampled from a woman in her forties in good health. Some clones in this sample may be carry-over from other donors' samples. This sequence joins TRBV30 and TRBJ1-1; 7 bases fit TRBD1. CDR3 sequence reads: CAWSDRAYTEAFF. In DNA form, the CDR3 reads TGTGCCTGGAGCGACAGGGCCTACACTGAAGCTTTCTTT.